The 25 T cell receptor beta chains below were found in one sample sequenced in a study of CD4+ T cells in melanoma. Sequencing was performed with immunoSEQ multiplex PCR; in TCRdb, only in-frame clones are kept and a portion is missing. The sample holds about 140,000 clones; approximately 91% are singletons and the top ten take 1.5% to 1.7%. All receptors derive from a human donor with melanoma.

CDR3 in DNA: TGCGCCAGCAGCATTCAGCCCCAGGGGAACACTGAAGCTTTCTTT. It codes for CASSIQPQGNTEAFF. The rearrangement joins TRBV5-1 to TRBJ1-1; tentative D call: TRBD1 (5 bases). Germline V CDR1 and CDR2: SGHRS, YFSETQ. The CDR3 contains 15 residues. V was pared by 4 bases and J by 1 base, with 14 bases between.

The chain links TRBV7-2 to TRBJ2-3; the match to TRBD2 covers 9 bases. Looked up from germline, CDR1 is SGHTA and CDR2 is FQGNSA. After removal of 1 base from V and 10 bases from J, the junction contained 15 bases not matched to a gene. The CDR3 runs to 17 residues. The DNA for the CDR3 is TGTGCCAGCAGCTTAGGGTCTGGCGGGGGGGCCTTATATCCGCAGTATTTT. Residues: CASSLGSGGGALYPQYF.

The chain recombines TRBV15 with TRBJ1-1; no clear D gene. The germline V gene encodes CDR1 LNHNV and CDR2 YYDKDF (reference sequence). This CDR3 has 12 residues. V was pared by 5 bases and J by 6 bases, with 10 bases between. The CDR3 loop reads CATSPNRAEAFF. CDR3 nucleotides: TGTGCCACCAGCCCAAATAGGGCTGAAGCTTTCTTT.

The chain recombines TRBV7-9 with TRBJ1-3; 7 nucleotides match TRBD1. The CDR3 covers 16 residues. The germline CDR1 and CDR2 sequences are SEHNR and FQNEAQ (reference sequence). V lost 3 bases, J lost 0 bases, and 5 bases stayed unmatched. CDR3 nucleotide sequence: TGTGCCAGCAGCTTGGGACAGCCCAACTCTGGAAACACCATATATTTT. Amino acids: CASSLGQPNSGNTIYF.

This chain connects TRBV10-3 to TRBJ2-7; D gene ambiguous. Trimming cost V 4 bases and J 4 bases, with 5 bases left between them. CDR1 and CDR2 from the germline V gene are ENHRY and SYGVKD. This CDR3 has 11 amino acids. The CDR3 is CAISASYEQYF. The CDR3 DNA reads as TGTGCCATCAGTGCCAGTTACGAGCAGTACTTC.

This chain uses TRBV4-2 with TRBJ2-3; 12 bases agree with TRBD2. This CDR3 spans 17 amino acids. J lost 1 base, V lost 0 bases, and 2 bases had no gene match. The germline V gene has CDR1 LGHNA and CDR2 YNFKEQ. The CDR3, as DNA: TGTGCCAGCAGCCAAGAGCCTAGCGGGGGGGGCACAGATACGCAGTATTTT. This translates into CASSQEPSGGGTDTQYF.

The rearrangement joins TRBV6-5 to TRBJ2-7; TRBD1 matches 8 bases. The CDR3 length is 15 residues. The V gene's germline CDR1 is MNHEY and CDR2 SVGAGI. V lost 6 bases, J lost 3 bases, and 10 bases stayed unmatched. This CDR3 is CASSRVQGAGYEQYF. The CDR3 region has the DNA TGTGCCAGCAGCCGAGTCCAGGGGGCGGGCTACGAGCAGTACTTC.

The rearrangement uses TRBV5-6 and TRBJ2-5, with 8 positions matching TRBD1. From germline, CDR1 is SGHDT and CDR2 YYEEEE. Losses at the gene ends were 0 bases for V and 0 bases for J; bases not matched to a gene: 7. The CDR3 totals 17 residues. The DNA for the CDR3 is TGTGCCAGCAGCTTGGTTTTTGGACAGGGACACCAAGAGACCCAGTACTTC. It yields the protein CASSLVFGQGHQETQYF.

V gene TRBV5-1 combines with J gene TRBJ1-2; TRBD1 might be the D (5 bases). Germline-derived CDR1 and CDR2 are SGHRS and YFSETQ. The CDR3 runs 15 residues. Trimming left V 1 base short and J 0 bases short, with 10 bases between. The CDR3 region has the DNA TGCGCCAGCAGCTTGTCAGGGACTACTAACTATGGCTACACCTTC. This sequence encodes CASSLSGTTNYGYTF.

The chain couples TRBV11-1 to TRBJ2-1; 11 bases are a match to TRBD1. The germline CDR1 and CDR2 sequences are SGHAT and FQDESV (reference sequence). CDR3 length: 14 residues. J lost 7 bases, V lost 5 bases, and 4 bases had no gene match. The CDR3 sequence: CASSTDRGRNEQFF. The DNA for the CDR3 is TGTGCCAGCAGCACGGACAGGGGGCGGAATGAGCAGTTCTTC.

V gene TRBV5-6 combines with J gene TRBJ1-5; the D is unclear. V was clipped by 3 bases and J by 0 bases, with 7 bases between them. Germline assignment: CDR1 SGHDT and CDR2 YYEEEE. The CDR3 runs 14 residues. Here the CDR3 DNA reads TGTGCCAGCAGCTCAGTTTATAGCAATCAGCCCCAGCATTTT. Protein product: CASSSVYSNQPQHF.

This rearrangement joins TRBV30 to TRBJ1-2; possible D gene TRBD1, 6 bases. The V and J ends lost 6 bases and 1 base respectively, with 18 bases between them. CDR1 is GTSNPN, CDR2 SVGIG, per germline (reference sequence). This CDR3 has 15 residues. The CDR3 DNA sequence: TGTGCCTGCGGAGGAGGGGGGGAGAGTAACTATGGCTACACCTTC. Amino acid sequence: CACGGGGESNYGYTF.

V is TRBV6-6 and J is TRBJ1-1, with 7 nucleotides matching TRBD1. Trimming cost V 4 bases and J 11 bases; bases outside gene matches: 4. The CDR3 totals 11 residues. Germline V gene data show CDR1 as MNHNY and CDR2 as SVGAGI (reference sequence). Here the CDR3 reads CASSWDSEAFF. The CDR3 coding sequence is TGTGCCAGCAGTTGGGACAGTGAGGCTTTCTTT.

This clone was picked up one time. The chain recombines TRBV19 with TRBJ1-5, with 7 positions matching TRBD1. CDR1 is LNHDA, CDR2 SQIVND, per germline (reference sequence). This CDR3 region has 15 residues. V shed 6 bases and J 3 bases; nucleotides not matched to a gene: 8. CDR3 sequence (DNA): TGTGCCAGTAGGCTCGGGACAGCCGTCAATCAGCCCCAGCATTTT. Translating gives CASRLGTAVNQPQHF.

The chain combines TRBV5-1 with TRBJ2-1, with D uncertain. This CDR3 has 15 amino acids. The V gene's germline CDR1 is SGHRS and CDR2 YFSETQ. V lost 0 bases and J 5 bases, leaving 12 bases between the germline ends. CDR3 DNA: TGCGCCAGCAGCTTGGCGGCGCAAATGGACAATGAGCAGTTCTTC. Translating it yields CASSLAAQMDNEQFF.

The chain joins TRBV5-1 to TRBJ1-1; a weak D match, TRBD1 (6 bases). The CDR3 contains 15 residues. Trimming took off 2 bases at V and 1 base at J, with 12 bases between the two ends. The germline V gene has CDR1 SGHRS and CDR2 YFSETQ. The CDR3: CASSLTGSRNTEAFF. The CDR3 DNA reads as TGCGCCAGCAGCTTAACAGGGAGCAGGAACACTGAAGCTTTCTTT.

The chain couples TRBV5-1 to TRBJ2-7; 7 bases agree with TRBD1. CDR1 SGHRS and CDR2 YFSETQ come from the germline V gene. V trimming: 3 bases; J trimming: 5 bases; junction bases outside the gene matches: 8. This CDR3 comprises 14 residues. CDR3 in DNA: TGCGCCAGCAGCTCCGGACAGGCTATCGACGAGCAGTACTTC. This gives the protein CASSSGQAIDEQYF. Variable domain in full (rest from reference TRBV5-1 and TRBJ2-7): KAGVTQTPRYLIKTRGQQVTLSCSPISGHRSVSWYQQTPGQGLQFLFEYFSETQRNKGNFPGRFSGRQFSNSRSEMNVSTLELGDSALYLCASSSGQAIDEQYFGPGTRLTVT.

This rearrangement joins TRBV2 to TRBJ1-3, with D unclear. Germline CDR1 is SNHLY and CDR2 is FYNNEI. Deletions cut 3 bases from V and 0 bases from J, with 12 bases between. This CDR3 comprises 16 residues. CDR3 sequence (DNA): TGTGCCAGCAGTGATCAACCGATATTCTCTGGAAACACCATATATTTT. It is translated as CASSDQPIFSGNTIYF. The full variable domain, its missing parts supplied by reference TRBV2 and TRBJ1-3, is EPEVTQTPSHQVTQMGQEVILRCVPISNHLYFYWYRQILGQKVEFLVSFYNNEISEKSEIFDDQFSVERPDGSNFTLKIRSTKLEDSAMYFCASSDQPIFSGNTIYFGEGSWLTVV.

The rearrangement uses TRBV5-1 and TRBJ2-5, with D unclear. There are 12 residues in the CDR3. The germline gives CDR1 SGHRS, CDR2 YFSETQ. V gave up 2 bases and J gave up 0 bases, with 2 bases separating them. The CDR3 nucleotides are TGCGCCAGCAGCTTCTACCAAGAGACCCAGTACTTC. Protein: CASSFYQETQYF. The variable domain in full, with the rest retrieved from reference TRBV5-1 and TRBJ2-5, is KAGVTQTPRYLIKTRGQQVTLSCSPISGHRSVSWYQQTPGQGLQFLFEYFSETQRNKGNFPGRFSGRQFSNSRSEMNVSTLELGDSALYLCASSFYQETQYFGPGTRLLVL.

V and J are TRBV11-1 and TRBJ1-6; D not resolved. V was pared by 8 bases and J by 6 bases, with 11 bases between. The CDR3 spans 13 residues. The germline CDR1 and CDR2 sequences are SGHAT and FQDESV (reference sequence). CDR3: CASQVVGNSPLHF. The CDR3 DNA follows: TGTGCCAGCCAAGTGGTGGGTAATTCACCCCTCCACTTT.

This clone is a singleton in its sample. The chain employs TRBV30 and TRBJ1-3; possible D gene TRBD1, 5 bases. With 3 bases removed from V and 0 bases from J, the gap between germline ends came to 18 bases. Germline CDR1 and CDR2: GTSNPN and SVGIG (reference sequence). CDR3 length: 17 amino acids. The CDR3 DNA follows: TGTGCCTGGAGGAGGAAAGGGGTGCCCGACTCTGGAAACACCATATATTTT. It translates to CAWRRKGVPDSGNTIYF.

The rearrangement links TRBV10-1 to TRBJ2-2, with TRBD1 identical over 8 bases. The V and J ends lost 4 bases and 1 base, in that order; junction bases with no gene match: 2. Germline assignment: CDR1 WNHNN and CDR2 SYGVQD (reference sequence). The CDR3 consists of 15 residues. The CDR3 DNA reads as TGCGCCAGCAGTGGAGGACAGGGGAACACCGGGGAGCTGTTTTTT. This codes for CASSGGQGNTGELFF.

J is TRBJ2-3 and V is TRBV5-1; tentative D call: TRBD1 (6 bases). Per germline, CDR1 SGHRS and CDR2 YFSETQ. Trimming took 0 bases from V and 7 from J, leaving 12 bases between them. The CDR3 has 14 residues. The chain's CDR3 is CASSLAPGENTQYF. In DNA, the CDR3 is TGCGCCAGCAGCTTGGCACCAGGGGAGAATACGCAGTATTTT. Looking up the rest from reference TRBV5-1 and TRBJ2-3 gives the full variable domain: KAGVTQTPRYLIKTRGQQVTLSCSPISGHRSVSWYQQTPGQGLQFLFEYFSETQRNKGNFPGRFSGRQFSNSRSEMNVSTLELGDSALYLCASSLAPGENTQYFGPGTRLTVL.

In nucleotides, the CDR3 is TGCGCCAGCAAGGGAGAGTATGAAGCTTTCTTT. Translation gives CASKGEYEAFF. V and J are TRBV5-1 and TRBJ1-1, with D hard to call. The ends were cut back, 6 bases at V and 7 bases at J, with 10 bases in the middle. The germline V gene has CDR1 SGHRS and CDR2 YFSETQ. This CDR3 has 11 amino acids.

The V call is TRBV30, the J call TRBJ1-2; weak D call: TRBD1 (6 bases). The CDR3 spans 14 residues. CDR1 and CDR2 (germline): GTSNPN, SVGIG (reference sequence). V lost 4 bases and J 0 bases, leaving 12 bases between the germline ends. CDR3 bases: TGTGCCTGGACCATAGGACAGCCTAACTATGGCTACACCTTC. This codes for CAWTIGQPNYGYTF.